The sequence of this T cell receptor beta chain was determined in a study of shared clonotypes between healthy human individuals. Study conclusions and caveats: Compared with memory subsets, naive subsets generally had larger estimated richness. Sequencing depth was predicted to influence how clonotypes are shared among donors.

TCRdb's table, derived via immunoSEQ multiplex PCR, lists solely in-frame clones and lacks some. Of roughly 850,000 clones in the sample, approximately 97% were seen once. CD45RO-negative, CCR7-selected cells formed the naive CD8 fraction, which excluded terminally differentiated effector memory CD45RA+ cells. Comments on this clone: Its antigen is undetermined.

This CDR3 contains 16 residues. The J gene is TRBJ1-5, the V gene TRBV22-1. TRBV22-1 is reported as a pseudogene. The receptor was isolated from a man aged 25-45 years in good health. Material for sequencing was naive CD8+ T cells sorted from blood. This chain's CDR3 is CPGSALRGAGHQPQHF. CDR3 sequence (DNA): TGTCCTGGGAGCGCACTTCGAGGGGCAGGCCATCAGCCCCAGCATTTT.